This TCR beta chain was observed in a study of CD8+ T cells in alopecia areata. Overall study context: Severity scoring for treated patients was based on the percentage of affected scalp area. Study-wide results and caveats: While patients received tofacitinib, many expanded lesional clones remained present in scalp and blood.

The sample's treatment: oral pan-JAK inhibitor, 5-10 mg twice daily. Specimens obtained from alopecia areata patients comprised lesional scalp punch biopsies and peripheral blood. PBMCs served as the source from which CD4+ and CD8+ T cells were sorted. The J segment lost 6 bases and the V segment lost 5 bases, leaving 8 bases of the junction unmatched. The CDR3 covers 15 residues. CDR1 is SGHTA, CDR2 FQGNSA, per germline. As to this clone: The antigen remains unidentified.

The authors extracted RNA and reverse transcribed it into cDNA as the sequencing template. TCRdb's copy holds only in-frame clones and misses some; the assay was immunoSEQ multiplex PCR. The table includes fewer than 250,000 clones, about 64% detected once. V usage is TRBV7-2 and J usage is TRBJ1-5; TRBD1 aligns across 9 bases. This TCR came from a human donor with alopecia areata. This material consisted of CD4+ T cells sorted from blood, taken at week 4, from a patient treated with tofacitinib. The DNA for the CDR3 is TGTGCCAGCAGCGGGTCCACAGGGGGCACTCAGCCCCAGCATTTT. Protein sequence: CASSGSTGGTQPQHF.